Following are 25 T cell receptor beta chains from one sample sequenced in a study of cytomegalovirus exposure and HLA in healthy donors (dated by TCRdb to 2016 to 2017). Library creation used the immunoSEQ multiplex PCR assay. The multiplex PCR relied on a mix of 60 forward primers for TCR Vbeta segments and 13 reverse primers for TCR Jbeta segments. TCRdb re-hosts the immuneACCESS table, in-frame sequences only. Its copies lack some clones; in the studies checked, an unresolved V gene accounts for under half of them, and the cause for the rest is not known. A total of over 150,000 clones appear in this sample, roughly 86% of them only once. The ten largest clones capture around 5% of the sample. Sequenced sample: PBMCs. These receptors came from a girl aged 10 to 17 in good health and CMV-seropositive.

The rearrangement links TRBV6-6 to TRBJ2-7; a weak D match, TRBD1 (6 bases). The CDR3 extends over 15 amino acids. The germline V gene has CDR1 MNHNY and CDR2 SVGAGI (reference sequence). Trimming cost V 3 bases and J 3 bases, with 15 bases left between them. CDR3: CASSYTGTPYYEQYF. Written as DNA, the CDR3 is TGTGCCAGCAGTTATACCGGGACACCGTACTACGAGCAGTACTTC.

The chain employs TRBV10-3 and TRBJ2-7, with D possibly being TRBD2 (6 bases). The CDR3 loop spans 14 amino acids. V was cut by 0 bases and J by 6 bases, with 12 bases left in between. The germline gives CDR1 ENHRY, CDR2 SYGVKD. DNA of the CDR3: TGTGCCATCAGTGAGTCAGGGACCGGGGGCGAGCAGTACTTC. Residues: CAISESGTGGEQYF.

The CDR3 region has the DNA TGCGCCAGCAGCCAACCCCTGCGAGGGATTAATGAAAAACTGTTTTTT. Translating gives CASSQPLRGINEKLFF. The chain combines TRBV4-1 with TRBJ1-4; D is ambiguous. The length of the CDR3 is 16 residues. Trimming removed 2 bases from V and 4 bases from J, with 14 bases in between. CDR1 and CDR2 from the germline V gene are MGHRA and YSYEKL.

Only a few counts were recorded for this clone. Other nucleotide sequences in the sample specify the same CDR3. The V gene is TRBV19, the J gene TRBJ1-5; D uncertain. The length of the CDR3 is 12 residues. V was pared by 6 bases and J by 1 base, with 4 bases between. Germline CDR1 reads LNHDA; CDR2 reads SQIVND (reference sequence). The CDR3 nucleotides are TGTGCCAGTAGGCAGAGCAATCAGCCCCAGCATTTT. This gives the protein CASRQSNQPQHF. The whole variable domain, filled in from reference TRBV19 and TRBJ1-5, reads DGGITQSPKYLFRKEGQNVTLSCEQNLNHDAMYWYRQDPGQGLRLIYYSQIVNDFQKGDIAEGYSVSREKKESFPLTVTSAQKNPTAFYLCASRQSNQPQHFGDGTRLSIL.

This sequence joins TRBV10-3 and TRBJ2-5; 9 nucleotides align to TRBD1. Germline loops: CDR1 ENHRY, CDR2 SYGVKD. With V trimmed by 5 bases and J by 5 bases, 3 bases remained unmatched. The CDR3 length is 13 residues. The CDR3 DNA reads as TGTGCCATCAGTTGGGACAGGGAGGAGACCCAGTACTTC. Translation gives CAISWDREETQYF.

This clone has only a few counts. The J gene is TRBJ2-2, the V gene TRBV2; D remains unclear. The V gene lost 6 bases and the J gene lost 4 bases, with 9 bases spanning the gap. The CDR3 length is 13 residues. Germline V gives CDR1 SNHLY, CDR2 FYNNEI. The CDR3 DNA reads TGTGCCAGCAGGGAGCAAATCACCGGGGAGCTGTTTTTT. Residues: CASREQITGELFF.

The chain employs TRBV9 and TRBJ2-1; 9 bases map to TRBD1. The CDR3 consists of 14 residues. The trim removed 1 base at V and 8 bases at J, leaving 4 bases unmatched. CDR1 SGDLS and CDR2 YYNGEE come from the germline V gene. In DNA form, the CDR3 reads TGTGCCAGCAGCGTAAAGGGACAGGGCGATGAGCAGTTCTTC. This translates into CASSVKGQGDEQFF.

This clone has only a few counts. This chain connects TRBV10-1 to TRBJ2-3; 7 bases match TRBD2. This CDR3 contains 16 residues. The germline V gene encodes CDR1 WNHNN and CDR2 SYGVQD (reference sequence). The J segment lost 2 bases and the V segment lost 4 bases, leaving 9 bases of the junction unmatched. CDR3 in amino acids: CASSGERGRATDTQYF. CDR3 nucleotide sequence: TGCGCCAGCAGTGGGGAGCGGGGAAGGGCCACAGATACGCAGTATTTT.

V and J are TRBV2 and TRBJ2-5; 7 nucleotides align to TRBD1. CDR1 is SNHLY, CDR2 FYNNEI, per germline. Trimming at V came to 1 base and at J to 0 bases, leaving 8 bases not matched to a gene. This CDR3 spans 17 amino acids. CDR3 amino acids: CASSEGRAGGNQETQYF. The CDR3 coding sequence is TGTGCCAGCAGTGAAGGTCGGGCAGGGGGTAACCAAGAGACCCAGTACTTC.

The chain employs TRBV29-1 and TRBJ2-7; 8 positions agree with TRBD1. Germline lookup yields CDR1 SQVTM and CDR2 ANQGSEA. V lost 6 bases to trimming and J lost 3 bases; unmatched junction nucleotides: 4. The CDR3 has 12 amino acids. The CDR3 reads CSVGQENYEQYF. The DNA for the CDR3 is TGCAGCGTGGGACAGGAGAACTACGAGCAGTACTTC.

This rearrangement joins TRBV5-3 to TRBJ1-2, with 7 bases identical to TRBD1. TRBV5-3 is annotated as an ORF whose role is uncertain. The ends lost 3 bases at V and 6 bases at J; junction bases unmatched: 2. The CDR3 extends over 12 amino acids. The CDR3 spells CARSSGTDGYTF. CDR3 DNA: TGTGCCAGAAGCTCGGGGACAGATGGCTACACCTTC.

On this clone: The junction departs from germline at one end; a sequencing error may be responsible. The chain joins TRBV5-5 to TRBJ2-7; a weak D match, TRBD1 (6 bases). Germline loops: CDR1 SGHKS, CDR2 YYEKEE (reference sequence). The CDR3 has 16 residues. The CDR3 DNA follows: TGTGCCAACAGCTTGGGGGTGGGGGCTTCCACCTACGAGCAGTACTTC. This codes for CANSLGVGASTYEQYF. Full variable domain (outside the CDR3, taken from reference TRBV5-5 and TRBJ2-7): DAGVTQSPTHLIKTRGQQVTLRCSPISGHKSVSWYQQVLGQGPQFIFQYYEKEERGRGNFPDRFSARQFPNYSSELNVNALLLGDSALYLCANSLGVGASTYEQYFGPGTRLTVT.

In this sample, this clone turned up once. This rearrangement joins TRBV7-2 to TRBJ1-1; D is possibly TRBD1 (5 bases). Germline V gene sequence: CDR1 SGHTA, CDR2 FQGNSA. The V and J ends lost 5 bases and 1 base respectively, with 11 bases between them. The CDR3 has 14 residues. The CDR3 reads CASSINDRNTEAFF. CDR3 nucleotides: TGTGCCAGCAGCATAAACGACAGGAACACTGAAGCTTTCTTT. Full variable domain (missing parts from reference TRBV7-2 and TRBJ1-1): GAGVSQSPSNKVTEKGKDVELRCDPISGHTALYWYRQSLGQGLEFLIYFQGNSAPDKSGLPSDRFSAERTGGSVSTLTIQRTQQEDSAVYLCASSINDRNTEAFFGQGTRLTVV.

This chain joins TRBV4-1 and TRBJ2-7; D may be TRBD1 (6 bases). V lost 3 bases and J 0 bases, leaving 12 bases between the germline ends. CDR3 length: 15 residues. CDR1 is MGHRA, CDR2 YSYEKL, per germline. The CDR3 DNA is TGCGCCAGCAGCCACTTTCGGGACAACTCCTACGAGCAGTACTTC. As protein: CASSHFRDNSYEQYF.

The chain links TRBV19 to TRBJ2-5, with TRBD2 identical over 10 bases. The CDR3 has 15 residues. Germline V gene sequence: CDR1 LNHDA, CDR2 SQIVND (reference sequence). Trimming took 5 bases from V and 11 from J; bases not matched to a gene: 14. The CDR3 nucleotides are TGTGCCAGTAGTCCCAGCGGGGGGGCCCAAGAGAGTCAGTACTTC. This codes for CASSPSGGAQESQYF.

This sequence joins TRBV10-2 and TRBJ2-2, with 9 bases identical to TRBD2. Germline assignment: CDR1 WSHSY and CDR2 SAAADI. V gave up 4 bases and J gave up 1 base; unmatched junction bases: 7. The CDR3 runs to 17 residues. The CDR3 DNA sequence: TGCGCCAGCAGTGGGCGGCGGGGGGGCTTGAACACCGGGGAGCTGTTTTTT. It codes for CASSGRRGGLNTGELFF.

The J gene is TRBJ2-1, the V gene TRBV4-1, with D possibly matching TRBD1 (5 bases). The V end lost 2 bases, the J end lost 6 bases, and 11 bases lay between the germline ends. The CDR3 has 14 amino acids. Germline-derived CDR1 and CDR2 are MGHRA and YSYEKL. DNA of the CDR3: TGCGCCAGCAGCCAACCTACAGGTAGCAATGAGCAGTTCTTC. Translating gives CASSQPTGSNEQFF.

The V and J genes are TRBV13 and TRBJ2-5; TRBD2 is a possible D gene (5 bases). CDR3 length: 14 residues. The V end was cut by 4 bases, the J end by 4 bases, with 13 bases between. The germline V gene encodes CDR1 PRHDT and CDR2 FYEKMQ (reference sequence). In DNA, the CDR3 is TGTGCCAGCAGCTCCCCAAGTGAGGGAGAGACCCAGTACTTC. The encoded protein is CASSSPSEGETQYF.

The CDR3 here is CASSPDSGEQYF. The CDR3 coding sequence is TGTGCCAGCAGCCCCGACTCGGGCGAGCAGTACTTC. This chain uses TRBV7-6 with TRBJ2-7; D call uncertain. This CDR3 is 12 amino acids long. Germline V gene lookup returns CDR1 SGHVS and CDR2 FNYEAQ. With 5 bases removed from V and 6 bases from J, the gap between germline ends came to 11 bases.

The chain combines TRBV4-1 with TRBJ1-1, with D maybe TRBD1 (5 bases). Germline CDR1 MGHRA, CDR2 YSYEKL. The V gene lost 5 bases and the J gene lost 1 base, with 14 bases spanning the gap. The CDR3 contains 15 residues. The CDR3 DNA reads TGCGCCAGCAGCGAGATTGGGGGGAGGAACACTGAAGCTTTCTTT. Encoded protein: CASSEIGGRNTEAFF.

This chain links TRBV6-4 with TRBJ1-2; D might be TRBD1 (5 bases). V lost 5 bases to trimming and J lost 7 bases, with 23 bases between them. The CDR3 consists of 16 residues. The germline CDR1 and CDR2 sequences are MRHNA and SNTAGT. The CDR3 nucleotides are TGTGCCAGCAGTCCGGGCCCTCCGTGGGGCACGGTTGGCTACACCTTC. It codes for CASSPGPPWGTVGYTF.

This clone was recorded once. The V and J genes are TRBV7-3 and TRBJ1-1; D is unresolved. Trimming shortened V by 5 bases and J by 0 bases, and 19 bases separated the two germline ends. CDR1 is SGHTA, CDR2 FQGTGA, per germline. The CDR3 covers 17 residues. The CDR3 is CASSPQGVGGLNTEAFF. The DNA of the CDR3 is TGTGCCAGCAGCCCACAAGGTGTAGGAGGGTTGAACACTGAAGCTTTCTTT.

The V and J genes are TRBV27 and TRBJ2-1, with 7 bases that match TRBD2. This CDR3 spans 17 amino acids. Germline V lookup: CDR1 MNHEY, CDR2 SMNVEV (reference sequence). After removal of 4 bases from V and 9 bases from J, the junction contained 18 bases not matched to a gene. Here the CDR3 DNA reads TGTGCCAGCAGTTCCTCTCCTGGGGGGGGAGTGGGTCCTGAGCAGTTCTTC. Translating gives CASSSSPGGGVGPEQFF.

The chain recombines TRBV13 with TRBJ2-3; the match to TRBD2 covers 9 bases. The CDR3 runs 15 residues. Germline CDR1 and CDR2: PRHDT and FYEKMQ (reference sequence). Trimming at V came to 5 bases and at J to 2 bases, leaving 5 bases not matched to a gene. Written as DNA, the CDR3 is TGTGCCAGCAGCCCGGGACTAGCCCACACAGATACGCAGTATTTT. Protein sequence: CASSPGLAHTDTQYF.

The chain has TRBV5-5 and TRBJ2-7; 9 bases are shared with TRBD1. Germline V gives CDR1 SGHKS, CDR2 YYEKEE (reference sequence). Trimming cost V 4 bases and J 0 bases; bases outside gene matches: 8. The length of the CDR3 is 16 residues. CDR3 sequence: CASSTGTGLSSYEQYF. CDR3 DNA sequence: TGTGCCAGCAGCACCGGGACAGGGCTCAGCTCCTACGAGCAGTACTTC.